This T cell receptor (beta chain) stems from a study of T cell responses to AZD1222 COVID-19 vaccine. About the research overall: Some second doses came at about 4 weeks and others at about 12 weeks; these were pooled.

As to this clone: Its antigen remains unknown.

The ends were cut back, 5 bases at V and 3 bases at J, with 14 bases in the middle. Germline-derived CDR1 and CDR2 are KGHSH and LQKENI. This CDR3 is 15 amino acids long. Study-wide points: Baseline serostatus was positive in only six AZD1222 recipients. Rises in breadth and depth of Spike-specific TCRs came after two AZD1222 doses. As reported, nearly half of all spike-specific TCRs target variant regions that are unmutated.

Libraries were prepared by immunoSEQ multiplex PCR; TCRdb keeps only in-frame clonotypes and omits some of them. This sample has about 200,000 clones, with 80% to 90% found just once. The starting material was peripheral blood, obtained on day 0 of AZD1222 vaccination. The genes are TRBV18 and TRBJ1-5; D unresolved. The sequence was obtained from an adult in good health. The CDR3 region has the DNA TGTGCCAGCTCAACGAGCCCGGGTAACAATCAGCCCCAGCATTTT. Its translation is CASSTSPGNNQPQHF.